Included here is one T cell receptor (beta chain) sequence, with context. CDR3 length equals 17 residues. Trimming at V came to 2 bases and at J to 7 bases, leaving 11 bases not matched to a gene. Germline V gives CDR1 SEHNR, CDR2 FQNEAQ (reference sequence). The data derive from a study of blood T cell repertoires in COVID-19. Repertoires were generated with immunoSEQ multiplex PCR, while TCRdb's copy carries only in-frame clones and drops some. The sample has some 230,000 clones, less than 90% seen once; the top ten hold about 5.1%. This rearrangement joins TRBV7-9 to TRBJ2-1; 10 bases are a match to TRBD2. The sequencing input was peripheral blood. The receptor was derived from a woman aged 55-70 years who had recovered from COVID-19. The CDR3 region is CASSLLSGGAIGNEQFF. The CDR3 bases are TGTGCCAGCAGCTTACTAAGCGGGGGGGCCATAGGGAATGAGCAGTTCTTC. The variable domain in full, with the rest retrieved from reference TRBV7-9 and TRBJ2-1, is DTGVSQNPRHKITKRGQNVTFRCDPISEHNRLYWYRQTLGQGPEFLTYFQNEAQLEKSRLLSDRFSAERPKGSFSTLEIQRTEQGDSAMYLCASSLLSGGAIGNEQFFGPGTRLTVL.